The sequence of this TCR beta chain was determined in a study of T cell responses to AZD1222 COVID-19 vaccine. The method was immunoSEQ multiplex PCR; TCRdb's version includes in-frame clones alone and lacks a portion of them. The sample lists 160,000 or so clones; around nine tenths were seen once. Sequencing used peripheral blood, obtained on day 0 of AZD1222 vaccination. The receptor was derived from an adult in good health.

The CDR3 here is CASSQDQGAGVGSNEQFF. CDR3 in DNA: TGTGCCAGCAGCCAAGATCAAGGGGCGGGAGTAGGAAGCAATGAGCAGTTCTTC. The chain employs TRBV3-1 (or the pseudogene TRBV3-2) and TRBJ2-1; 7 nucleotides match TRBD2. This CDR3 has 18 amino acids. The J segment lost 6 bases and the V segment lost 0 bases, leaving 14 bases of the junction unmatched. Germline assignment: CDR1 LGHDT and CDR2 YNNKEL (reference sequence).